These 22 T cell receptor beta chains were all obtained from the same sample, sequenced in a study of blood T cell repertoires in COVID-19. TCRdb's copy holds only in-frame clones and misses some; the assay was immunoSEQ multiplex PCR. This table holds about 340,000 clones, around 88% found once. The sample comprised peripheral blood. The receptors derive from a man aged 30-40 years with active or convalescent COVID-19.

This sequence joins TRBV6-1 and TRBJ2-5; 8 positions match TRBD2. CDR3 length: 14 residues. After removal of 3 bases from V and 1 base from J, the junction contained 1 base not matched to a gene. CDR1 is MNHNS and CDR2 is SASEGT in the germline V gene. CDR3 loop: CASSEGLGQETQYF. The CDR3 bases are TGTGCCAGCAGTGAGGGACTAGGCCAAGAGACCCAGTACTTC.

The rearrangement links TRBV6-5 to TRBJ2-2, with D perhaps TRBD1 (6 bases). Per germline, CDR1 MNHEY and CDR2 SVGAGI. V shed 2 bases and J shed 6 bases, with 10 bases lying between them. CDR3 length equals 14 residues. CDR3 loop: CASSYMTGSGELFF. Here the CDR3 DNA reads TGTGCCAGCAGTTACATGACAGGTTCCGGGGAGCTGTTTTTT.

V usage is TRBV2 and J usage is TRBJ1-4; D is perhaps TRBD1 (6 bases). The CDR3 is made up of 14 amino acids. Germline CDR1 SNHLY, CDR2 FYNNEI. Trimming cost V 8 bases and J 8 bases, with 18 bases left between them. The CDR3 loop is CASEGVDGGEKLFF. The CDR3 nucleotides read TGTGCCAGCGAGGGGGTGGACGGTGGGGAAAAACTGTTTTTT.

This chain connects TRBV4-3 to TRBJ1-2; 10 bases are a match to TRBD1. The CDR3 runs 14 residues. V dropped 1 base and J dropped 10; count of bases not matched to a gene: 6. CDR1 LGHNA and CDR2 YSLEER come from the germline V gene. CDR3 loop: CASSQGAGTGDYTF. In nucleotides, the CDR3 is TGCGCCAGCAGCCAAGGGGCCGGGACAGGGGACTACACCTTC.

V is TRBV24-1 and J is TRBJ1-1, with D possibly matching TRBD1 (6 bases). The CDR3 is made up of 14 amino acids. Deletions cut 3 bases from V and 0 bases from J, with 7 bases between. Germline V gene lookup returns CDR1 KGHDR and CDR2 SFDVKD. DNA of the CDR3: TGTGCCACCAGTGATACAGGGATGAACACTGAAGCTTTCTTT. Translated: CATSDTGMNTEAFF.

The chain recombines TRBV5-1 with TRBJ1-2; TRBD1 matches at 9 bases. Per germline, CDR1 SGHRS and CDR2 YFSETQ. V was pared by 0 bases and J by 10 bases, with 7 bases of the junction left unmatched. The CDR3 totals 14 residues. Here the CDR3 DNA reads TGCGCCAGCAGCTTGGACAGGGGGCAGACTGACTACACCTTC. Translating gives CASSLDRGQTDYTF.

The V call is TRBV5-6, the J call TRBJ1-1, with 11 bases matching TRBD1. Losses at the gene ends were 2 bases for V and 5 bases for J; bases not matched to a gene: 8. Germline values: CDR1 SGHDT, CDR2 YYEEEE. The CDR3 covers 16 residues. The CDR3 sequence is CASSLRVGTGGTEAFF. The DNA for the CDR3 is TGTGCCAGCAGCTTACGGGTAGGGACAGGGGGAACTGAAGCTTTCTTT.

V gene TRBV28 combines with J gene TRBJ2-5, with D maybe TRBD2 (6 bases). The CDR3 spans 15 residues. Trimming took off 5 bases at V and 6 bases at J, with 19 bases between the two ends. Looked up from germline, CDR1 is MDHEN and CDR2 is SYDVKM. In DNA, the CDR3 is TGTGCCAGCAGTCCCCCCCCGCGGGGTAGGAAGACCCAGTACTTC. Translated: CASSPPPRGRKTQYF.

This CDR3 is CASSGPGLAGDYEQYF. DNA for the CDR3: TGCGCCAGCAGCGGACCGGGACTAGCGGGGGACTACGAGCAGTACTTC. The chain recombines TRBV5-1 with TRBJ2-7; TRBD2 matches 14 bases. Trimming cost V 4 bases and J 3 bases; bases outside gene matches: 6. The CDR3 is made up of 16 amino acids. Germline lookup yields CDR1 SGHRS and CDR2 YFSETQ.

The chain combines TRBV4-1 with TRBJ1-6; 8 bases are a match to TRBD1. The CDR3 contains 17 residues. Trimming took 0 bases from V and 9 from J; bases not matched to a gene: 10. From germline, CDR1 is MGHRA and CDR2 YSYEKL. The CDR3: CASSQEDRGPVSSPLHF. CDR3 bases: TGCGCCAGCAGCCAAGAAGACAGGGGTCCCGTTAGTTCACCCCTCCACTTT.

As DNA, the CDR3 is TGTGCCACCAGCAGGCCCGGTGACAGCTATCTATCGGATACGCAGTATTTT. Protein sequence: CATSRPGDSYLSDTQYF. This chain joins TRBV15 and TRBJ2-3; weak D call: TRBD1 (5 bases). This CDR3 has 17 residues. V was pared by 3 bases and J by 6 bases, with 22 bases between. Per germline, CDR1 LNHNV and CDR2 YYDKDF (reference sequence).

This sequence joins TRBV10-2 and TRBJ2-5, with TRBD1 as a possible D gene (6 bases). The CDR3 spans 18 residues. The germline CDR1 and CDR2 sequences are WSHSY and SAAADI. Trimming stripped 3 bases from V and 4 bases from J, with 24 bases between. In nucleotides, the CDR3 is TGCGCCAGCAGTGAATCTGGTCCAACCGCAGGGGCGAGAGAGACCCAGTACTTC. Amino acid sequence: CASSESGPTAGARETQYF.

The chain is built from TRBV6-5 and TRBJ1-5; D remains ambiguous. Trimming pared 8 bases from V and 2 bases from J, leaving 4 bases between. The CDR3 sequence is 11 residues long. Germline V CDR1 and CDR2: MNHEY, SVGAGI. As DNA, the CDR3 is TGTGCCAGCCGGGGCAATCAGCCCCAGCATTTT. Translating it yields CASRGNQPQHF.

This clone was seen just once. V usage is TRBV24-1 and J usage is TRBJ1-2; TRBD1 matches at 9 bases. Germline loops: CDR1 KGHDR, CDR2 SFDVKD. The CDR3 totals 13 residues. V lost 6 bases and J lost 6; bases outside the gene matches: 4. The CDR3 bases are TGTGCCACCAGTCGACAGGGGGGACATGGCTACACCTTC. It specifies CATSRQGGHGYTF.

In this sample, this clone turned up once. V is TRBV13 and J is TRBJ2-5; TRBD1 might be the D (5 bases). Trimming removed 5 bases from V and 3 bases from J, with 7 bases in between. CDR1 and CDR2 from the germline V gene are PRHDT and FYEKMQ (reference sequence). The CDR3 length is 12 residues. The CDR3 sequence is CASSRQKETQYF. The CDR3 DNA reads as TGTGCCAGCAGCCGACAGAAAGAGACCCAGTACTTC.

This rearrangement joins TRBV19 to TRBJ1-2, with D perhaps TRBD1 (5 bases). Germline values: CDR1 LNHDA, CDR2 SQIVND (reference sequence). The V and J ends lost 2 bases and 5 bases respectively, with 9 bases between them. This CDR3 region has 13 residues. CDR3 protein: CASSIQGGYGYTF. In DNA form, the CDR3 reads TGTGCCAGTAGTATACAGGGAGGGTATGGCTACACCTTC. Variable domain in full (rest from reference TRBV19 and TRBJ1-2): DGGITQSPKYLFRKEGQNVTLSCEQNLNHDAMYWYRQDPGQGLRLIYYSQIVNDFQKGDIAEGYSVSREKKESFPLTVTSAQKNPTAFYLCASSIQGGYGYTFGSGTRLTVV.

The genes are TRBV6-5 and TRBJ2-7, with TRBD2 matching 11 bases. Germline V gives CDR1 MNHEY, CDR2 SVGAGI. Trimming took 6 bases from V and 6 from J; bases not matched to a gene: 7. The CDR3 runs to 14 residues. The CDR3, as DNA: TGTGCCAGCAGATTAGCGGGAGGGCCGGCCGAGCAGTACTTC. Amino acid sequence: CASRLAGGPAEQYF.

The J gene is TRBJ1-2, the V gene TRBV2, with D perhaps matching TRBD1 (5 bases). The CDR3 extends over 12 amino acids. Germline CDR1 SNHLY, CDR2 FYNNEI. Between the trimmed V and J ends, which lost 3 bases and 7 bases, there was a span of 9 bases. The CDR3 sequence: CASSEGLRGYTF. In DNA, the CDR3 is TGTGCCAGCAGTGAGGGGCTTCGTGGCTACACCTTC. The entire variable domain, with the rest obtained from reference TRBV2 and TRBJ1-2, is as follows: EPEVTQTPSHQVTQMGQEVILRCVPISNHLYFYWYRQILGQKVEFLVSFYNNEISEKSEIFDDQFSVERPDGSNFTLKIRSTKLEDSAMYFCASSEGLRGYTFGSGTRLTVV.

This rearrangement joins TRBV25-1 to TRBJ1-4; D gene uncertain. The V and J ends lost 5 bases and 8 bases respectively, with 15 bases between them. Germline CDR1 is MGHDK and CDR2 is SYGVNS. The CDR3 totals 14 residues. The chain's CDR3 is CASSPRGLSEKLFF. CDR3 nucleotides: TGTGCCAGCAGTCCTCGCGGCCTTTCCGAAAAACTGTTTTTT.

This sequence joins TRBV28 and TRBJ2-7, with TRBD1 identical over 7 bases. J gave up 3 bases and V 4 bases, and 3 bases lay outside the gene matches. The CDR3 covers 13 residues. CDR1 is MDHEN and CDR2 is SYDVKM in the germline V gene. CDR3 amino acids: CASSSSGGYEQYF. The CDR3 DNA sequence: TGTGCCAGCAGTTCCTCAGGGGGCTACGAGCAGTACTTC.

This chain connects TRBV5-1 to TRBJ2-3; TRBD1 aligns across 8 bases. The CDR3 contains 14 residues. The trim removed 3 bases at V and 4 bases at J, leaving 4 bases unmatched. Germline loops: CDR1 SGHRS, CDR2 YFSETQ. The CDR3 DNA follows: TGCGCCAGCAGCTCGACAGGGGCAGCAGATACGCAGTATTTT. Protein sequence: CASSSTGAADTQYF.

The CDR3 DNA reads as TGTGCAGAACAGGGACAGCGAGGCATTGAAGCTTTCTTT. It yields the protein CAEQGQRGIEAFF. This chain joins TRBV30 and TRBJ1-1; 7 bases align to TRBD1. Germline V lookup: CDR1 GTSNPN, CDR2 SVGIG (reference sequence). CDR3 length equals 13 residues.